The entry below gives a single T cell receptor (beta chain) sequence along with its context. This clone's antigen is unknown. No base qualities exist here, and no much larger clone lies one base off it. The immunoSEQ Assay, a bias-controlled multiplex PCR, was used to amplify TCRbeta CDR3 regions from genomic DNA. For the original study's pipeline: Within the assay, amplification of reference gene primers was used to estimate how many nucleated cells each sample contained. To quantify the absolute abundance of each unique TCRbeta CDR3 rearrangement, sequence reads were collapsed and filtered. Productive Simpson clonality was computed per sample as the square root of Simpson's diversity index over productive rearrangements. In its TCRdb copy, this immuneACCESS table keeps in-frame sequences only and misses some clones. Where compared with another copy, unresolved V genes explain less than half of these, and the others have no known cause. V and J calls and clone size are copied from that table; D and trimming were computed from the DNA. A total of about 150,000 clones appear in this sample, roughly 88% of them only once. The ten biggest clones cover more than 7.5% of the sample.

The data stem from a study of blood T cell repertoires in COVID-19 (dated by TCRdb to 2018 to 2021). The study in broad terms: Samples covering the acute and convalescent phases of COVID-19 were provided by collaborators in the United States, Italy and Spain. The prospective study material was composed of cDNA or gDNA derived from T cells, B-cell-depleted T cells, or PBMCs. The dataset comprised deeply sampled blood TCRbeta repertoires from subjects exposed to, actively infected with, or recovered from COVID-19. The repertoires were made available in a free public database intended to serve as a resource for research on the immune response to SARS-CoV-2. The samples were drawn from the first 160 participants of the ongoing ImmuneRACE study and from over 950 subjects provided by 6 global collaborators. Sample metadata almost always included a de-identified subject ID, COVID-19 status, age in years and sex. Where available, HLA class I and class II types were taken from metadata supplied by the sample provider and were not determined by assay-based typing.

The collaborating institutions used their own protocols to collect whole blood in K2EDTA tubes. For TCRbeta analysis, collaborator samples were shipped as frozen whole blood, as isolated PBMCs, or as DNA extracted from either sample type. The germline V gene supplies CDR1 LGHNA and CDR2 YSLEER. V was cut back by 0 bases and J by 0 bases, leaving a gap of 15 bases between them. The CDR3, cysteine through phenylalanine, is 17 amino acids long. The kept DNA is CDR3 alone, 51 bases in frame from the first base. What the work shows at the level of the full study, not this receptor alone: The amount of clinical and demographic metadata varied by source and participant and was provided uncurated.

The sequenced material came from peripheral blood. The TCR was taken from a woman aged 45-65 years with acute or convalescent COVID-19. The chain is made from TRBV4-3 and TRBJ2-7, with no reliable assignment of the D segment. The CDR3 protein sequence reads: CASSQEHTRRSSYEQYF. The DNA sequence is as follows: TGCGCCAGCAGCCAAGAACACACGAGGCGTAGCTCCTACGAGCAGTACTTC.